The rows below give T cell receptor beta chains drawn from one sample of a study of T cell clonotyping in hematopoietic cell transplantation. TCRdb's table, derived via immunoSEQ multiplex PCR, lists solely in-frame clones and lacks some. The data hold approximately 20,000 clones, with more than 60% observed a single time. Sequences were obtained from peripheral blood mononuclear cells. The receptors originated from a man in his fifties or sixties in good health. Some clones in this sample may be carry-over from other donors' samples. CDR3s include the opening cysteine and the closing phenylalanine or tryptophan. A D gene is named only where the DNA matches it firmly. Some rows mark clone size as missing; the rest say once, few, many or name a class of expanded clone.

>NA|14|TRBD1|TRBJ1-4|TRBV2
CASRGGTEIEKLFF
TGTGCCAGCAGAGGGGGGACAGAGATTGAAAAACTGTTTTTT
>few|15|NA|TRBJ2-7|TRBV19
CASSLLWGWRYEQYF
TGTGCCAGTAGCCTCCTCTGGGGGTGGAGGTACGAGCAGTACTTC
>NA|15|NA|TRBJ1-4|TRBV10-3
CAISESGATNEKLFF
TGTGCCATCAGTGAGTCAGGAGCAACTAATGAAAAACTGTTTTTT
>NA|14|TRBD1|TRBJ1-2|TRBV29-1
CSVTGTGEGYGYTF
TGCAGCGTAACCGGGACAGGGGAGGGCTATGGCTACACCTTC
>NA|15|TRBD2|TRBJ2-7|TRBV2
CASSELAGPPYEQYF
TGTGCCAGCAGTGAACTAGCGGGCCCTCCCTACGAGCAGTACTTC
>few|13|NA|TRBJ1-1|TRBV4-2
CASSQGTSPEAFF
TGTGCCAGCAGCCAAGGGACATCTCCTGAAGCTTTCTTT
>NA|14|NA|TRBJ1-1|TRBV11-2
CASSLYSLNTEAFF
TGTGCCAGCAGCTTATACAGCTTGAACACTGAAGCTTTCTTT
>few|13|NA|TRBJ1-1|TRBV30
CAWSVGPNTEAFF
TGTGCCTGGAGTGTGGGACCCAACACTGAAGCTTTCTTT
>NA|14|NA|TRBJ1-1|TRBV5-1
CTSSLDFSNTEAFF
TGCACCAGCAGCTTGGACTTTTCGAACACTGAAGCTTTCTTT
>few|19|TRBD1|TRBJ2-1|TRBV5-1
CASSLQGQGYLSSYNEQFF
TGCGCCAGCAGCTTACAGGGACAGGGCTACCTTAGCTCCTACAATGAGCAGTTCTTC
>NA|12|NA|TRBJ2-5|TRBV30
CAWIQFQETQYF
TGTGCCTGGATTCAGTTCCAAGAGACCCAGTACTTC
>NA|16|NA|TRBJ2-7|TRBV7-6
CASSFGEPGRNTEQYF
TGTGCCAGCAGCTTTGGGGAACCGGGACGGAACACCGAGCAGTACTTC
>NA|16|NA|TRBJ1-6|TRBV9
CASSVGGDPHNSPLHF
TGTGCCAGCAGCGTAGGCGGGGATCCACATAATTCACCCCTCCACTTT
>few|13|NA|TRBJ1-4|TRBV6-6
CASSYSAYEKLFF
TGTGCCAGCAGTTACTCAGCCTATGAAAAACTGTTTTTT
>NA|15|NA|TRBJ1-5|TRBV27
CASSLGRDTGQPQHF
TGTGCCAGCAGTTTAGGCCGGGACACCGGGCAGCCCCAGCATTTT
>NA|15|NA|TRBJ1-1|TRBV4-1
CASSQGDGGGTEAFF
TGCGCCAGCAGCCAAGGGGATGGGGGGGGCACTGAAGCTTTCTTT
>NA|15|TRBD1|TRBJ1-6|TRBV5-4
CASSPGQGYNSPLHF
TGTGCCAGCAGCCCGGGACAGGGCTATAATTCACCCCTCCACTTT
>NA|15|TRBD1|TRBJ1-5|TRBV5-3
CARSLAGTGDQPQHF
TGTGCCAGAAGCCTGGCGGGGACAGGGGACCAGCCCCAGCATTTT
>NA|16|TRBD2|TRBJ2-1|TRBV4-2
CASSPLAGGNPNEQFF
TGTGCCAGCAGCCCGCTAGCGGGAGGAAACCCCAATGAGCAGTTCTTC
>NA|15|NA|TRBJ1-1|TRBV2
CASSELAGRNTEAFF
TGTGCCAGCAGTGAGCTTGCAGGGAGGAACACTGAAGCTTTCTTT
>NA|15|TRBD1|TRBJ2-1|TRBV15
CATSRVGQGAGEQFF
TGTGCCACCAGCAGAGTGGGACAGGGGGCTGGTGAGCAGTTCTTC
>NA|15|TRBD1|TRBJ2-5|TRBV11-2
CASRVDRGFGETQYF
TGTGCCAGCAGGGTGGACAGGGGATTCGGCGAGACCCAGTACTTC
>NA|16|TRBD2|TRBJ2-3|TRBV5-1
CASSPPLAGRTDTQYF
TGCGCCAGCAGCCCCCCGCTAGCGGGGCGCACAGATACGCAGTATTTT
>NA|16|NA|TRBJ2-7|TRBV11-2
CASSSERSEEGYEQYF
TGTGCCAGCAGCTCTGAAAGGAGTGAGGAGGGCTACGAGCAGTACTTC
>NA|14|TRBD2|TRBJ2-3|TRBV7-3
CASSPGLSTDTQYF
TGTGCCAGCAGCCCGGGACTAAGCACAGATACGCAGTATTTT
>NA|16|TRBD1|TRBJ1-1|TRBV15
CATSRTPGQGHLTAFF
TGTGCCACCAGCAGAACTCCGGGACAGGGGCATCTAACGGCTTTCTTT
>NA|16|NA|TRBJ2-1|TRBV7-2
CASSSPGASVDNEQFF
TGTGCCAGCAGCTCCCCTGGGGCTAGCGTAGACAATGAGCAGTTCTTC
>NA|16|TRBD2|TRBJ2-1|TRBV5-4
CASSPITSGVYNEQFF
TGTGCCAGCAGCCCTATTACTAGCGGGGTATACAATGAGCAGTTCTTC
>NA|14|NA|TRBJ1-5|TRBV7-9
CASSRGTYNQPQHF
TGTGCCAGCAGCCGGGGGACCTACAATCAGCCCCAGCATTTT
>few|13|NA|TRBJ1-2|TRBV6-5
CASSYGQSYGYTF
TGTGCCAGCAGTTACGGCCAGAGCTATGGCTACACCTTC
>NA|15|TRBD1|TRBJ2-7|TRBV11-2
CASSPRQGGSYEQYF
TGTGCCAGCAGCCCCCGACAGGGGGGCTCCTACGAGCAGTACTTC
>NA|15|NA|TRBJ2-1|TRBV5-1
CASSLGGASYNEQFF
TGCGCCAGCAGCTTGGGAGGGGCGTCCTACAATGAGCAGTTCTTC
>once|16|NA|TRBJ2-3|TRBV4-3
CASSQDLGASTDTQYF
TGCGCCAGCAGCCAAGATCTTGGGGCTAGCACAGATACGCAGTATTTT
>NA|14|NA|TRBJ1-6|TRBV6-1
CASRMTVYNSPLHF
TGTGCCAGCAGAATGACAGTCTATAATTCACCCCTCCACTTT
>NA|15|NA|TRBJ2-1|TRBV4-3
CASSQDQPPLDEQFF
TGCGCCAGCAGCCAAGACCAGCCCCCCCTGGATGAGCAGTTCTTC
>few|15|NA|TRBJ2-7|TRBV15
CATSRELSVSYEQYF
TGTGCCACCAGCAGAGAGCTCTCCGTCTCCTACGAGCAGTACTTC
>NA|14|NA|TRBJ1-5|TRBV30
CAWSTQWGNQPQHF
TGTGCCTGGAGCACACAATGGGGCAATCAGCCCCAGCATTTT
>NA|18|NA|TRBJ1-2|TRBV2
CASSGGYRARPTNYGYTF
TGTGCCAGCAGCGGTGGGTACAGGGCCAGGCCTACTAACTATGGCTACACCTTC
>NA|13|NA|TRBJ1-1|TRBV29-1
CSVAGLRNTEAFF
TGCAGCGTTGCGGGGTTACGGAACACTGAAGCTTTCTTT
>NA|17|TRBD1|TRBJ1-5|TRBV7-2
CASSLRPGRGLNQPQHF
TGTGCCAGCAGCTTACGTCCGGGCAGGGGGCTCAATCAGCCCCAGCATTTT
>NA|16|TRBD1|TRBJ1-2|TRBV7-2
CASSPKGPGTGLGYTF
TGTGCCAGCAGCCCCAAGGGTCCCGGGACAGGGTTAGGCTACACCTTC
>NA|15|TRBD2|TRBJ2-5|TRBV6-5
CASRLLAGIQETQYF
TGTGCCAGCAGATTACTAGCGGGAATACAAGAGACCCAGTACTTC
>NA|11|NA|TRBJ2-7|TRBV7-8
CASSLEGVQYF
TGTGCCAGCAGCTTAGAGGGAGTGCAGTACTTC
>NA|18|NA|TRBJ1-3|TRBV4-1
CASSQGQMRAISGNTIYF
TGCGCCAGCAGCCAAGGCCAGATGAGGGCGATCTCTGGAAACACCATATATTTT
>NA|14|NA|TRBJ1-3|TRBV6-5
CASRAGPQRNTIYF
TGTGCCAGCAGAGCCGGGCCCCAAAGAAACACCATATATTTT
>few|15|NA|TRBJ1-1|TRBV9
CASSVVQGVDTEAFF
TGTGCCAGCAGCGTAGTTCAGGGTGTGGACACTGAAGCTTTCTTT
>NA|14|NA|TRBJ2-5|TRBV5-1
CASSLVATQETQYF
TGCGCCAGCAGCTTGGTGGCGACCCAAGAGACCCAGTACTTC
>NA|15|TRBD1|TRBJ2-2|TRBV10-3
CAISDRGLDTGELFF
TGTGCCATCAGCGACAGGGGGCTTGACACCGGGGAGCTGTTTTTT